These T cell receptor beta chains were read from a single sample in a study of T cells after yellow fever vaccination. TCRdb reprocessed the 5' RACE reads via MiXCR and lists one record per CDR3 protein. The repertoire holds roughly 250,000 distinct CDR3 sequences, with roughly 13% as singletons. Here the sequenced sample was CD4+ T cells sorted from PBMCs, taken 45 days after the yellow fever booster vaccination. These receptors were obtained from a man aged 30-40 years who received the YFV17D yellow fever vaccine. Each CDR3 is given with its conserved first and last residue. Each record gives: V gene, J gene, D gene, clone size, CDR3 DNA, CDR3 protein. D genes are given only for firm matches. Clone size is shown for a subset of rows, as once, few, many or a class of expanded clone.

V gene: TRBV6-5; J gene: TRBJ2-1; D gene: NA; clone size: few; CDR3 DNA: TGTGCCAGCGTTTCCTCCGGGAATGAGCAGTTCTTC; CDR3 protein: CASVSSGNEQFF
V gene: TRBV5-1; J gene: TRBJ2-5; D gene: TRBD2; clone size: NA; CDR3 DNA: TGCGCCAGCAGCCCCAATTTAGCGGGAGGGCAAGAGACCCAGTACTTC; CDR3 protein: CASSPNLAGGQETQYF
V gene: TRBV28; J gene: TRBJ2-2; D gene: NA; clone size: few; CDR3 DNA: TGTGCCACCCAGACGGGACCCCTGAACACCGGGGAGCTGTTTTTT; CDR3 protein: CATQTGPLNTGELFF
V gene: TRBV30; J gene: TRBJ1-5; D gene: NA; clone size: NA; CDR3 DNA: TGTGCCTGGAGTGGGGGAGGGCCGAGTCAGCCCCAGCATTTT; CDR3 protein: CAWSGGGPSQPQHF
V gene: TRBV20-1; J gene: TRBJ2-4; D gene: TRBD2; clone size: few; CDR3 DNA: TGCAGTGCTAGAGTTGGGCCTAGCGGGAGGGGTAACATTCAGTACTTC; CDR3 protein: CSARVGPSGRGNIQYF
V gene: TRBV20-1; J gene: TRBJ2-2; D gene: TRBD2; clone size: many; CDR3 DNA: TGCAGTGCGGGACTAGCGGGTTCGAACACCGGGGAGCTGTTTTTT; CDR3 protein: CSAGLAGSNTGELFF
V gene: TRBV7-9; J gene: TRBJ2-2; D gene: TRBD1; clone size: NA; CDR3 DNA: TGTGCCAGCAGCCTTGGACAGGAGAACACCGGGGAGCTGTTTTTT; CDR3 protein: CASSLGQENTGELFF
V gene: TRBV5-1; J gene: TRBJ2-3; D gene: NA; clone size: few; CDR3 DNA: TGCGCCAGCGAGCCTGGGGGGCGCACAGATACGCAGTATTTT; CDR3 protein: CASEPGGRTDTQYF
V gene: TRBV6-2/TRBV6-3; J gene: TRBJ1-6; D gene: NA; clone size: NA; CDR3 DNA: TGTGCCAGCAGTTACCGGGTTTCTCATCACTCACCCCTCCACTTT; CDR3 protein: CASSYRVSHHSPLHF
V gene: TRBV27; J gene: TRBJ2-6; D gene: TRBD2; clone size: few; CDR3 DNA: TGTGCCAGCAGCCCACTAGCGGGGGCCGGTGGGGCCAACGTCCTGACTTTC; CDR3 protein: CASSPLAGAGGANVLTF
V gene: TRBV12-3/TRBV12-4; J gene: TRBJ2-7; D gene: NA; clone size: NA; CDR3 DNA: TGTGCCAGCAGCCTCAACGGACCCCCCTACGAGCAGTACTTC; CDR3 protein: CASSLNGPPYEQYF
V gene: TRBV20-1; J gene: TRBJ2-5; D gene: NA; clone size: NA; CDR3 DNA: TGCAGTGCTGGTCGGGGGGCAGGGACGTACCAAGAGACCCAGTACTTC; CDR3 protein: CSAGRGAGTYQETQYF
V gene: TRBV21-1; J gene: TRBJ2-7; D gene: NA; clone size: NA; CDR3 DNA: TGTGCCAGCAGCCCCACTTACTTGCGGGAGCAGTACTTC; CDR3 protein: CASSPTYLREQYF
V gene: TRBV5-1; J gene: TRBJ2-7; D gene: TRBD1; clone size: few; CDR3 DNA: TGCGCCAGCAGCCGGGACAGGGGGCTCAACGAGCAGTACTTC; CDR3 protein: CASSRDRGLNEQYF
V gene: TRBV7-7; J gene: TRBJ2-3; D gene: NA; clone size: NA; CDR3 DNA: TGTGCCAGCAGCTTAGGGGTTAACACAGATACGCAGTATTTT; CDR3 protein: CASSLGVNTDTQYF
V gene: TRBV29-1; J gene: TRBJ2-7; D gene: NA; clone size: many; CDR3 DNA: TGCAGCGCTCAAACAACTGCGCCTTCTTACGAGCAGTACTTC; CDR3 protein: CSAQTTAPSYEQYF
V gene: TRBV20-1; J gene: TRBJ2-5; D gene: TRBD1; clone size: NA; CDR3 DNA: TGCAGTGCCACTCCCGGGACAGGAGAAGAGACCCAGTACTTC; CDR3 protein: CSATPGTGEETQYF
V gene: TRBV7-2; J gene: TRBJ2-5; D gene: TRBD1; clone size: NA; CDR3 DNA: TGTGCCAGCAGTCTAGACAGGGGGCTGGAGACCCAGTACTTC; CDR3 protein: CASSLDRGLETQYF
V gene: TRBV11-2; J gene: TRBJ2-5; D gene: NA; clone size: NA; CDR3 DNA: TGTGCCAGCAGCGCCGATCGCGGAGGGACCCAGTACTTC; CDR3 protein: CASSADRGGTQYF
V gene: TRBV20-1; J gene: TRBJ1-1; D gene: TRBD1; clone size: NA; CDR3 DNA: TGCAGGCACCGGGACAGGGTCGGTGAAGCTTTCTTT; CDR3 protein: CRHRDRVGEAFF